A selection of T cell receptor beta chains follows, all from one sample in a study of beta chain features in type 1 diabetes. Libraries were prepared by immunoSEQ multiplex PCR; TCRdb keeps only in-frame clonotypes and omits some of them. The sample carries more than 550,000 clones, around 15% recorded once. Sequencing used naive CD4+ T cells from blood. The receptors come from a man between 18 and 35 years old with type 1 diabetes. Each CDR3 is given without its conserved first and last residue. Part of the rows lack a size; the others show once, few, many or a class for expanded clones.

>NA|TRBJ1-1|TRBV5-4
ASSQQGAGTEAF
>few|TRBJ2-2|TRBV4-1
ASSVNGELF
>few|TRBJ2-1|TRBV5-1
ASSLGTIPYNEQF
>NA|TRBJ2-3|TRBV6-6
ASVSGTDTQY
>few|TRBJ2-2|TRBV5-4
ASSLDRGSGELF
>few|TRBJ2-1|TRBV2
ASSAGQDNEQF
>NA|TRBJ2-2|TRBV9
ASSVGTAGELF
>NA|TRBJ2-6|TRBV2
ATRQSSSGANVLT
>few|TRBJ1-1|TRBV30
ACQRGTLNTEAF
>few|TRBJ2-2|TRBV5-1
ASSLVVGGELF
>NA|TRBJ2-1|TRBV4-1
ASSQEGLAGAGEQF
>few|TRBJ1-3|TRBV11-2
ASSSALGRNSGNTIY
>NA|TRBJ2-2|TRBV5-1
ASVGTGTTGELF
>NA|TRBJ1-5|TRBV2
ASGASWDIQPQH
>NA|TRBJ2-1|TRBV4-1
ASSQGVSFGYNEQF
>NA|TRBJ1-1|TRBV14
ASSQPGGTEAF
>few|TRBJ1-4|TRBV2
ASRARGANEKLF
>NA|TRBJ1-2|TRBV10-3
AISQGEYYGYT
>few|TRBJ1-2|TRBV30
AWRRGQGAGGYT
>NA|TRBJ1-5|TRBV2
ASSEGTQPQH
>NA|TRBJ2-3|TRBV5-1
ASSSDTQY
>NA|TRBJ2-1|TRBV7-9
ASSFRTEERAEQF
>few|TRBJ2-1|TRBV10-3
AISEIRAGLSYNEQF
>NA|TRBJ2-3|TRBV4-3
ASSHSGGNTDTQY
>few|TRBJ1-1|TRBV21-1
ASSKGSGQIPEAF
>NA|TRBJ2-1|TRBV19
ASKGLAAYNEQF
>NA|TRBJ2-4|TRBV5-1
ASSLNPGLTVYIQY
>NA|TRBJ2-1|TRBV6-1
ASSEGGYKRNEQF
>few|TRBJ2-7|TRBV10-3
AISESGLVGWEY
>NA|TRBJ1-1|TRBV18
ASSPIGTGYTEAF
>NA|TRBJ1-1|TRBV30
AWSGVGATVPMNTEAF
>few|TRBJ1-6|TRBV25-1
ASSEIGVSYNSPLH
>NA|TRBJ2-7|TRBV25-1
ASSESDVGSYEQY
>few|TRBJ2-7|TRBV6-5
ASSYSQAPSYEQY
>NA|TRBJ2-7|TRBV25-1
ASSEAEGMGSSYEQY
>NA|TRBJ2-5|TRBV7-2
ASSLGTGAGETQY
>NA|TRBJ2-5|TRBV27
ASSLDRGETQY
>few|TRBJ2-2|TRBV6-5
ASSQGTTGELF
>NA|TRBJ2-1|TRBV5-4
ASSLSSYNEQF
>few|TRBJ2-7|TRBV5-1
ASSLRTEPYEQY
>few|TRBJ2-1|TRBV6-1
ARKKASYEQF
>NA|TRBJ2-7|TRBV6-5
ASSTRSAVYEQY
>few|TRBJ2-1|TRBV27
ASSPLSGSGYNEQF
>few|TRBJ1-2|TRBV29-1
SYRRGPNYGYT
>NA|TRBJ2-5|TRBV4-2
ASSQDTGTGEETQY
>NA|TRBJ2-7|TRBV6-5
ASSYSGTARYEQY
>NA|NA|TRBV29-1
SVAAQPQETQY
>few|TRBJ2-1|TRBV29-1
SVASRQGALNEQF
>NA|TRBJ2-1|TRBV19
ASSITGQGYNEQF